These T cell receptor beta chains were read from a single sample in a study of blood T cell repertoires in COVID-19. Sequencing used immunoSEQ multiplex PCR; TCRdb keeps in-frame clones, though not all of them. Altogether around 250,000 clones are present, 70% to 90% being singletons, with the ten largest covering approximately 1.9%. The sample taken for sequencing was PBMCs or T cells enriched from blood (not recorded which). Receptor source: a woman between 45 and 65 years old who had recovered from COVID-19. Both conserved end residues are part of each CDR3. D genes are given only for firm matches. Clone sizes are given selectively: once, few, many, or a class where the clone is expanded.

V	D	size	J	CDR3	DNA
TRBV7-2	TRBD2	.	TRBJ2-1	CASSLKDRLAYGEQFF	TGTGCCAGCAGCTTAAAGGATCGACTAGCCTACGGTGAGCAGTTCTTC
TRBV28	TRBD1	.	TRBJ1-1	CASSFLGQGHTEAFF	TGTGCCAGCAGTTTCCTTGGACAGGGGCACACTGAAGCTTTCTTT
TRBV7-9	.	few	TRBJ1-3	CASSPDSLIPTIYF	TGTGCCAGCAGCCCGGACAGTTTAATTCCCACCATATATTTT
TRBV19	TRBD2	.	TRBJ2-2	CASSIGTSGRYTGELFF	TGTGCCAGTAGTATAGGGACTAGCGGGAGGTACACCGGGGAGCTGTTTTTT
TRBV7-9	.	.	TRBJ1-2	CASSSPSLGGGYTF	TGTGCCAGCAGCTCGCCCAGCCTCGGGGGGGGCTACACCTTC
TRBV5-1	.	.	TRBJ2-7	CASSAGQIYEQYF	TGCGCCAGCAGTGCCGGACAGATCTACGAGCAGTACTTC
TRBV5-1	.	.	TRBJ1-1	CASSSFDVRGTEAFF	TGCGCCAGCAGCTCGTTCGACGTTCGCGGCACTGAAGCTTTCTTT
TRBV5-1	.	.	TRBJ1-5	CASSLEGGNQPQHF	TGCGCCAGCAGCTTGGAGGGAGGGAATCAGCCCCAGCATTTT
TRBV5-1	TRBD2	.	TRBJ2-2	CASSGGTSLAGLTGELFF	TGCGCCAGCAGCGGGGGTACGTCTTTAGCGGGACTCACCGGGGAGCTGTTTTTT
TRBV19	TRBD1	.	TRBJ1-5	CASSIDLTGGNQPQHF	TGTGCCAGTAGTATAGATCTAACAGGGGGCAATCAGCCCCAGCATTTT
TRBV5-1	.	.	TRBJ1-6	CASSLDAGDNSPLHF	TGCGCCAGCAGCTTGGACGCAGGGGATAATTCACCCCTCCACTTT
TRBV12-3/TRBV12-4	TRBD1	.	TRBJ1-2	CASSVQGEGTF	TGTGCCAGCAGTGTACAGGGGGAGGGTACCTTC
TRBV5-1	.	.	TRBJ1-5	CASSPQGGQPQHF	TGCGCCAGCAGCCCCCAGGGTGGACAGCCCCAGCATTTT
TRBV9	.	.	TRBJ1-1	CASSVDPGGNTEAFF	TGTGCCAGCAGCGTAGATCCGGGAGGGAACACTGAAGCTTTCTTT
TRBV2	TRBD2	.	TRBJ2-1	CASRRLAGGRNEQFF	TGTGCCAGCAGAAGACTAGCGGGAGGGAGGAATGAGCAGTTCTTC
TRBV28	TRBD1	.	TRBJ2-2	CASSYLGAGTGDTGELFF	TGTGCCAGCAGTTACCTTGGAGCCGGGACAGGGGACACCGGGGAGCTGTTTTTT
TRBV11-2	.	once	TRBJ2-3	CASSSLQQDTQYF	TGTGCCAGCAGCTCCCTACAGCAAGATACGCAGTATTTT
TRBV10-2	TRBD2	.	TRBJ2-1	CARSGGLAGEQFF	TGCGCCAGGAGCGGCGGGCTAGCGGGAGAGCAGTTCTTC
TRBV12-3/TRBV12-4	.	.	TRBJ2-1	CAIQDSYNEQFF	TGTGCCATTCAGGACAGCTACAATGAGCAGTTCTTC
TRBV6-5	.	.	TRBJ1-1	CASSYAGQTSNTEAFF	TGTGCCAGCAGTTACGCAGGACAGACTTCGAACACTGAAGCTTTCTTT
TRBV3-1/TRBV3-2	.	.	TRBJ1-2	CASSRTGYNYGYTF	TGTGCCAGCAGCCGAACGGGGTATAACTATGGCTACACCTTC
TRBV2	TRBD2	.	TRBJ2-3	CASSLAGGPTDTQYF	TGTGCCAGCAGTCTAGCGGGAGGGCCCACAGATACGCAGTATTTT
TRBV16	TRBD2	once	TRBJ2-1	CASSQLAGENEQFF	TGTGCCAGCAGCCAACTAGCGGGAGAAAATGAGCAGTTCTTC
TRBV19	.	.	TRBJ1-1	CASTFDTKATEAFF	TGTGCCAGTACCTTTGACACAAAAGCCACTGAAGCTTTCTTT
TRBV19	.	few	TRBJ1-2	CASNLPGRYGYTF	TGTGCCAGTAACCTGCCAGGGCGCTATGGCTACACCTTC
TRBV7-3	.	.	TRBJ2-1	CASSLTRYSYNEQFF	TGTGCCAGCAGCTTAACGCGGTACTCCTACAATGAGCAGTTCTTC
TRBV2	.	.	TRBJ2-3	CASRVTGGTDTQYF	TGTGCCAGCAGGGTTACCGGGGGCACAGATACGCAGTATTTT
TRBV7-8	TRBD1	.	TRBJ2-3	CASSMGQGPDTQYF	TGTGCCAGCAGCATGGGACAGGGTCCAGATACGCAGTATTTT
TRBV24-1	TRBD1	.	TRBJ2-1	CATSDWTGREQFF	TGTGCCACCAGTGACTGGACAGGACGTGAGCAGTTCTTC
TRBV12-3/TRBV12-4	TRBD1	once	TRBJ1-4	CASRERQGRLFF	TGTGCCAGCAGGGAGCGACAGGGCCGACTGTTTTTT
TRBV5-4	TRBD1	.	TRBJ2-1	CASSLGDSVYNEQFF	TGTGCCAGCAGCTTGGGGGACAGTGTATACAATGAGCAGTTCTTC
TRBV6-5	TRBD1	.	TRBJ2-1	CASRRDRSSYNEQFF	TGTGCCAGCAGAAGGGACAGGAGCTCCTACAATGAGCAGTTCTTC
TRBV29-1	.	.	TRBJ1-1	CSAPRRGRTEAFF	TGCAGCGCACCTAGGAGGGGTCGCACTGAAGCTTTCTTT
TRBV7-9	TRBD2	.	TRBJ2-3	CASSFGGRGGDTQYF	TGTGCCAGCAGCTTCGGCGGGAGGGGCGGGGATACGCAGTATTTT
TRBV3-1/TRBV3-2	.	.	TRBJ1-1	CASSRALNTEAFF	TGTGCCAGCAGCCGGGCTTTGAACACTGAAGCTTTCTTT
TRBV27	TRBD2	.	TRBJ2-1	CASSLYLGGSRPIEQFF	TGTGCCAGCAGTTTATATCTTGGCGGGAGTAGGCCAATTGAGCAGTTCTTC
TRBV27	.	.	TRBJ2-1	CASSSFPWRGRALSEQFF	TGTGCCAGCAGTTCCTTCCCTTGGAGGGGGAGGGCCTTAAGTGAGCAGTTCTTC
TRBV5-1	TRBD2	.	TRBJ2-1	CASSEGLAFGNEQFF	TGCGCCAGCAGCGAGGGACTAGCATTTGGGAATGAGCAGTTCTTC
TRBV30	TRBD1	.	TRBJ1-1	CAWSQTGANTEAFF	TGTGCCTGGAGTCAGACAGGGGCTAACACTGAAGCTTTCTTT
TRBV20-1	.	.	TRBJ1-1	CSASPDTEAFF	TGCAGTGCTAGTCCTGACACTGAAGCTTTCTTT
TRBV12-3/TRBV12-4	.	.	TRBJ2-7	CASSWSYEQYF	TGTGCCAGCAGTTGGAGCTACGAGCAGTACTTC
TRBV19	TRBD2	.	TRBJ2-1	CASSIPSSGYNEQFF	TGTGCCAGTAGTATCCCATCTAGCGGATACAATGAGCAGTTCTTC
TRBV2	.	.	TRBJ2-7	CASSESRDIPYEQYF	TGTGCCAGCAGTGAATCCCGGGACATCCCCTACGAGCAGTACTTC
TRBV4-1	.	.	TRBJ1-2	CASSQEGRGYGYTF	TGCGCCAGCAGCCAAGAGGGGAGGGGTTATGGCTACACCTTC
TRBV28	.	.	TRBJ2-7	CASLVSNSYEQYF	TGTGCCTCTTTAGTAAGTAACTCCTACGAGCAGTACTTC
TRBV5-1	TRBD1	.	TRBJ2-7	CASSYGPTGGGSYEQYF	TGCGCCAGCAGCTACGGCCCGACAGGGGGTGGCTCCTACGAGCAGTACTTC
TRBV28	.	.	TRBJ2-7	CASSSLLAPYEQYF	TGTGCCAGCAGTTCTCTGTTGGCCCCCTACGAGCAGTACTTC
TRBV4-1	TRBD2	few	TRBJ2-7	CASSQPLAGSSYEQYF	TGCGCCAGCAGCCAACCGCTAGCGGGAAGCTCCTACGAGCAGTACTTC
TRBV10-1	TRBD2	once	TRBJ2-1	CASKARAGGPSNEQFF	TGCGCCAGTAAAGCCAGAGCGGGAGGGCCCTCGAATGAGCAGTTCTTC
TRBV7-2	TRBD2	.	TRBJ2-7	CASSSAGRGRNEQYF	TGTGCCAGCAGCTCCGCCGGGAGGGGAAGGAACGAGCAGTACTTC